A single sample is the source of the 5 T cell receptor beta chains below, sequenced in a study of blood T cell repertoires in COVID-19. TCRdb keeps only in-frame clones here, not all; method: immunoSEQ multiplex PCR. The table lists about 370,000 clones, around 89% of them singletons. Input material: peripheral blood. The receptor source for this set is a woman aged 25 to 39 with COVID-19, enrolled during active disease.

The chain joins TRBV13 to TRBJ1-2; TRBD1 matches 9 bases. The CDR3 has 17 residues. Germline lookup yields CDR1 PRHDT and CDR2 FYEKMQ (reference sequence). The J segment lost 4 bases and the V segment lost 7 bases, leaving 16 bases of the junction unmatched. CDR3 residues: CASTERTGDVSGYGYTF. The CDR3 DNA is TGTGCCAGCACTGAGCGGACAGGGGATGTAAGTGGCTATGGCTACACCTTC.

The CDR3 loop is CASSTGQGTYEQYF. CDR3 in DNA: TGTGCCAGTAGTACGGGACAGGGTACCTACGAGCAGTACTTC. The rearrangement joins TRBV19 to TRBJ2-7, with TRBD1 matching over 9 bases. CDR1 and CDR2 from the germline V gene are LNHDA and SQIVND (reference sequence). The CDR3 is 14 amino acids. Trimming cost V 4 bases and J 2 bases; bases outside gene matches: 3.

The V call is TRBV7-2, the J call TRBJ1-2; D remains ambiguous. Trimming removed 5 bases at V and 8 bases at J, with 12 bases between. Germline CDR1 is SGHTA and CDR2 is FQGNSA. This CDR3 comprises 12 residues. CDR3 in DNA: TGTGCCAGCAGCATTAACAGTGCGGGCTACACCTTC. It translates to CASSINSAGYTF.

The chain joins TRBV6-5 to TRBJ2-6; the D is unclear. Deletions cut 6 bases from V and 0 bases from J, with 9 bases between. Germline CDR1 MNHEY, CDR2 SVGAGI. The CDR3 sequence is 15 residues long. The CDR3 here is CASSRRSSGANVLTF. In nucleotides, the CDR3 is TGTGCCAGCAGCCGACGGAGCTCTGGGGCCAACGTCCTGACTTTC.

The rearrangement links TRBV5-4 to TRBJ1-1, with D tentatively TRBD1 (6 bases). The V end lost 4 bases, the J end lost 0 bases, and 16 bases lay between the germline ends. CDR3 length equals 16 residues. Germline V CDR1 and CDR2: SGHNT, YYREEE (reference sequence). The CDR3 region is CASSQQGMALNTEAFF. The CDR3, as DNA: TGTGCCAGCAGCCAACAGGGTATGGCCTTGAACACTGAAGCTTTCTTT.